A selection of T cell receptor beta chains follows, all from one sample in a study of blood T cell repertoires in COVID-19. Clones were sequenced by immunoSEQ multiplex PCR, and TCRdb holds only the in-frame ones, with some missing. Of some 100,000 clones listed, 80% to 90% are singletons. Sequenced: PBMCs or T cells enriched from blood (not recorded which). These receptors came from a woman in her forties or fifties who had recovered from COVID-19. The CDR3 runs from the conserved cysteine through the conserved F or W. Fields, in order: D gene, V gene, CDR3 length, J gene, clone size, CDR3 protein, CDR3 DNA. The D gene is left open where the match is weak. A row's size may be missing; if present it is once, few, many or a size class.

d_gene: -; v_gene: TRBV11-2; len: 17; j_gene: TRBJ2-1; abundance: once; CDR3aa: CASSTLEGGSSYNEQFF; CDR3nt: TGTGCCAGCAGCACCCTCGAAGGGGGAAGCTCCTACAATGAGCAGTTCTTC
d_gene: -; v_gene: TRBV6-6; len: 17; j_gene: TRBJ1-1; abundance: -; CDR3aa: CASSHPGRVGSGTEAFF; CDR3nt: TGTGCCAGCAGTCACCCGGGGAGGGTCGGGTCGGGCACTGAAGCTTTCTTT
d_gene: TRBD1; v_gene: TRBV28; len: 14; j_gene: TRBJ1-5; abundance: -; CDR3aa: CASSLEGADQPQHF; CDR3nt: TGTGCCAGCAGTTTGGAGGGGGCAGATCAGCCCCAGCATTTT
d_gene: -; v_gene: TRBV5-6; len: 16; j_gene: TRBJ2-3; abundance: once; CDR3aa: CASSFYGSVFTDTQYF; CDR3nt: TGTGCCAGCAGCTTCTACGGGTCGGTCTTCACAGATACGCAGTATTTT
d_gene: TRBD1; v_gene: TRBV18; len: 14; j_gene: TRBJ2-7; abundance: -; CDR3aa: CASTAWDSLYEQYF; CDR3nt: TGTGCCAGCACCGCATGGGACAGCCTCTACGAGCAGTACTTC
d_gene: -; v_gene: TRBV10-2; len: 15; j_gene: TRBJ2-4; abundance: -; CDR3aa: CASSEWGGPKNIQYF; CDR3nt: TGCGCCAGCAGTGAGTGGGGAGGCCCCAAGAACATTCAGTACTTC
d_gene: TRBD1; v_gene: TRBV28; len: 15; j_gene: TRBJ2-7; abundance: -; CDR3aa: CASRRTGDYNYEQYF; CDR3nt: TGTGCCAGCAGACGGACAGGGGACTACAACTACGAGCAGTACTTC
d_gene: -; v_gene: TRBV30; len: 15; j_gene: TRBJ2-1; abundance: -; CDR3aa: CAWMGLAGLNNEQFF; CDR3nt: TGTGCCTGGATGGGGCTGGCGGGATTGAATAATGAGCAGTTCTTC
d_gene: -; v_gene: TRBV3-1/TRBV3-2; len: 14; j_gene: TRBJ1-1; abundance: -; CDR3aa: CASSQDLVNTEAFF; CDR3nt: TGTGCCAGCAGCCAAGATCTCGTGAACACTGAAGCTTTCTTT
d_gene: TRBD2; v_gene: TRBV7-3; len: 15; j_gene: TRBJ2-3; abundance: -; CDR3aa: CASSLRLAGTDTQYF; CDR3nt: TGTGCCAGCAGCCTCCGACTAGCGGGCACAGATACGCAGTATTTT
d_gene: TRBD1; v_gene: TRBV28; len: 14; j_gene: TRBJ2-7; abundance: -; CDR3aa: CASKLQGAHYEQYF; CDR3nt: TGTGCCAGCAAATTACAGGGGGCCCACTACGAGCAGTACTTC
d_gene: TRBD1; v_gene: TRBV29-1; len: 13; j_gene: TRBJ2-7; abundance: -; CDR3aa: CSAEGDRVNEQYF; CDR3nt: TGCAGCGCCGAGGGGGACAGGGTGAACGAGCAGTACTTC
d_gene: -; v_gene: TRBV6-5; len: 12; j_gene: TRBJ2-5; abundance: -; CDR3aa: CASSFNQETQYF; CDR3nt: TGTGCCAGCAGTTTCAACCAAGAGACCCAGTACTTC
d_gene: -; v_gene: TRBV19; len: 13; j_gene: TRBJ1-4; abundance: -; CDR3aa: CASRRELGEKLFF; CDR3nt: TGTGCCTCCAGGAGGGAGCTCGGGGAAAAACTGTTTTTT
d_gene: TRBD2; v_gene: TRBV7-2; len: 16; j_gene: TRBJ2-7; abundance: -; CDR3aa: CASSLVVSGDVYEQYF; CDR3nt: TGTGCCAGCAGCTTAGTCGTTAGCGGGGATGTCTACGAGCAGTACTTC
d_gene: TRBD2; v_gene: TRBV28; len: 17; j_gene: TRBJ2-1; abundance: -; CDR3aa: CASSELAPSGAYNEQFF; CDR3nt: TGTGCCAGCTCGGAGCTAGCCCCTAGCGGGGCCTACAATGAGCAGTTCTTC
d_gene: -; v_gene: TRBV6-1; len: 13; j_gene: TRBJ1-3; abundance: -; CDR3aa: CASSYQEGRTIYF; CDR3nt: TGTGCCAGCAGTTATCAGGAGGGGAGGACCATATATTTT
d_gene: -; v_gene: TRBV7-9; len: 14; j_gene: TRBJ1-4; abundance: -; CDR3aa: CASSAGGLGEKLFF; CDR3nt: TGTGCCAGCAGCGCTGGGGGGTTGGGAGAAAAACTGTTTTTT
d_gene: -; v_gene: TRBV18; len: 16; j_gene: TRBJ1-6; abundance: -; CDR3aa: CASSPPPGHYDSPLHF; CDR3nt: TGTGCCAGCTCACCCCCACCGGGACACTACGATTCACCCCTCCACTTT
d_gene: -; v_gene: TRBV18; len: 15; j_gene: TRBJ1-1; abundance: -; CDR3aa: CASSPPGRDSTEAFF; CDR3nt: TGTGCCAGCTCACCACCCGGCAGGGATTCCACTGAAGCTTTCTTT
d_gene: TRBD1; v_gene: TRBV19; len: 13; j_gene: TRBJ2-3; abundance: -; CDR3aa: CASSITGADTQYF; CDR3nt: TGTGCCAGTAGTATAACAGGGGCAGATACGCAGTATTTT
d_gene: -; v_gene: TRBV6-5; len: 12; j_gene: TRBJ1-5; abundance: few; CDR3aa: CASNRGSQPQHF; CDR3nt: TGTGCCAGCAACCGGGGTTCTCAGCCCCAGCATTTT
d_gene: -; v_gene: TRBV7-3; len: 15; j_gene: TRBJ2-7; abundance: -; CDR3aa: CASSLLGGGVGEQYF; CDR3nt: TGTGCCAGCAGCTTACTGGGCGGAGGGGTAGGCGAGCAGTACTTC
d_gene: -; v_gene: TRBV2; len: 14; j_gene: TRBJ1-4; abundance: -; CDR3aa: CASLMGAINEKLFF; CDR3nt: TGTGCCAGCCTTATGGGGGCGATTAATGAAAAACTGTTTTTT
d_gene: TRBD1; v_gene: TRBV5-6; len: 14; j_gene: TRBJ1-1; abundance: -; CDR3aa: CASSLGPGGTEAFF; CDR3nt: TGTGCCAGCAGCTTGGGTCCAGGGGGCACTGAAGCTTTCTTT
d_gene: -; v_gene: TRBV2; len: 15; j_gene: TRBJ1-2; abundance: -; CDR3aa: CASSGGRGANYGYTF; CDR3nt: TGTGCCAGCAGTGGAGGGAGGGGCGCTAACTATGGCTACACCTTC
d_gene: -; v_gene: TRBV5-3; len: 14; j_gene: TRBJ1-6; abundance: -; CDR3aa: CARSPGRDGSPLHF; CDR3nt: TGTGCCAGAAGCCCCGGGAGGGATGGTTCACCCCTCCACTTT
d_gene: -; v_gene: TRBV19; len: 15; j_gene: TRBJ1-6; abundance: once; CDR3aa: CASRILRQHNSPLHF; CDR3nt: TGTGCCAGTAGGATCCTTAGACAGCATAATTCACCCCTCCACTTT
d_gene: -; v_gene: TRBV5-1; len: 15; j_gene: TRBJ1-1; abundance: -; CDR3aa: CASSLGTAGNTEAFF; CDR3nt: TGCGCCAGCAGCTTGGGCACGGCGGGGAACACTGAAGCTTTCTTT
d_gene: -; v_gene: TRBV5-6; len: 13; j_gene: TRBJ1-2; abundance: -; CDR3aa: CASSGGAGYGYTF; CDR3nt: TGTGCCAGCAGCGGCGGGGCCGGCTATGGCTACACCTTC
d_gene: TRBD1; v_gene: TRBV5-4; len: 15; j_gene: TRBJ1-1; abundance: -; CDR3aa: CASSLSTGRNTEAFF; CDR3nt: TGTGCCAGCAGCCTATCGACAGGGCGGAACACTGAAGCTTTCTTT
d_gene: -; v_gene: TRBV28; len: 15; j_gene: TRBJ2-3; abundance: -; CDR3aa: CASSPGRPSTDTQYF; CDR3nt: TGTGCCAGCAGCCCCGGGAGACCTAGCACAGATACGCAGTATTTT
d_gene: -; v_gene: TRBV10-3; len: 15; j_gene: TRBJ2-6; abundance: once; CDR3aa: CAISESSAGANVLTF; CDR3nt: TGTGCCATCAGTGAGTCCTCGGCTGGGGCCAACGTCCTGACTTTC
d_gene: -; v_gene: TRBV5-5; len: 16; j_gene: TRBJ1-1; abundance: -; CDR3aa: CASSPEVVVSNTEAFF; CDR3nt: TGTGCCAGCAGCCCAGAGGTGGTGGTGTCAAACACTGAAGCTTTCTTT
d_gene: TRBD1; v_gene: TRBV18; len: 15; j_gene: TRBJ2-3; abundance: -; CDR3aa: CASSPRDSYTDTQYF; CDR3nt: TGTGCCAGCTCACCCCGGGACAGCTACACAGATACGCAGTATTTT
d_gene: -; v_gene: TRBV3-1/TRBV3-2; len: 15; j_gene: TRBJ2-3; abundance: -; CDR3aa: CASSPGTHGADTQYF; CDR3nt: TGTGCCAGCAGCCCGGGGACTCACGGTGCAGATACGCAGTATTTT
d_gene: TRBD1; v_gene: TRBV19; len: 16; j_gene: TRBJ2-2; abundance: once; CDR3aa: CASSPADRGNTGELFF; CDR3nt: TGTGCCAGTAGTCCGGCGGACAGGGGAAACACCGGGGAGCTGTTTTTT
d_gene: TRBD1; v_gene: TRBV9; len: 14; j_gene: TRBJ1-2; abundance: -; CDR3aa: CASSVGEGQYGYTF; CDR3nt: TGTGCCAGCAGCGTAGGAGAGGGACAGTATGGCTACACCTTC
d_gene: -; v_gene: TRBV7-8; len: 15; j_gene: TRBJ2-2; abundance: -; CDR3aa: CASNPRSVSTGELFF; CDR3nt: TGTGCCAGCAACCCCAGGTCGGTGTCGACCGGGGAGCTGTTTTTT
d_gene: -; v_gene: TRBV7-9; len: 13; j_gene: TRBJ1-3; abundance: -; CDR3aa: CASSPAAGNTIYF; CDR3nt: TGTGCCAGCAGCCCCGCGGCTGGAAACACCATATATTTT
d_gene: -; v_gene: TRBV7-3; len: 11; j_gene: TRBJ2-1; abundance: -; CDR3aa: CASSDQNEQFF; CDR3nt: TGTGCCAGCAGCGATCAGAATGAGCAGTTCTTC
d_gene: -; v_gene: TRBV5-8; len: 18; j_gene: TRBJ1-3; abundance: few; CDR3aa: CASSLASWMTDWKNTIYF; CDR3nt: TGTGCCAGCAGCTTGGCCAGTTGGATGACTGATTGGAAAAACACCATATATTTT
d_gene: -; v_gene: TRBV12-3/TRBV12-4; len: 13; j_gene: TRBJ1-4; abundance: -; CDR3aa: CASRRSVNEKLFF; CDR3nt: TGTGCCAGCAGGAGGTCAGTTAACGAAAAACTGTTTTTT
d_gene: -; v_gene: TRBV27; len: 14; j_gene: TRBJ1-1; abundance: once; CDR3aa: CASRTETVNTEAFF; CDR3nt: TGTGCCAGCAGAACCGAGACAGTGAACACTGAAGCTTTCTTT
d_gene: -; v_gene: TRBV7-9; len: 15; j_gene: TRBJ1-6; abundance: -; CDR3aa: CASSQSGQLNSPLHF; CDR3nt: TGTGCCAGCAGCCAAAGTGGACAGCTAAATTCACCCCTCCACTTT
d_gene: -; v_gene: TRBV6-6; len: 12; j_gene: TRBJ1-3; abundance: -; CDR3aa: CASSYSGATIYF; CDR3nt: TGTGCCAGCAGTTACTCGGGGGCAACCATATATTTT
d_gene: -; v_gene: TRBV6-5; len: 15; j_gene: TRBJ1-2; abundance: -; CDR3aa: CASSLGRGAGYGYTF; CDR3nt: TGTGCCAGCAGTCTCGGGAGGGGCGCGGGTTATGGCTACACCTTC
d_gene: TRBD1; v_gene: TRBV2; len: 15; j_gene: TRBJ2-2; abundance: -; CDR3aa: CASRTGTANTGELFF; CDR3nt: TGTGCCAGCAGAACCGGGACAGCTAACACCGGGGAGCTGTTTTTT
d_gene: TRBD2; v_gene: TRBV4-2; len: 13; j_gene: TRBJ2-1; abundance: few; CDR3aa: CASSQDRTSEQFF; CDR3nt: TGTGCCAGCAGCCAAGATCGGACTAGTGAGCAGTTCTTC
d_gene: -; v_gene: TRBV30; len: 14; j_gene: TRBJ1-5; abundance: -; CDR3aa: CAWNGGGRNQPQHF; CDR3nt: TGTGCCTGGAACGGGGGGGGCCGCAATCAGCCCCAGCATTTT